The following is a TCR beta chain sequence with its context. V was pared by 6 bases and J by 2 bases, with 9 bases of the junction left unmatched. The CDR3 covers 18 residues. The V gene's germline CDR1 is MGHRA and CDR2 YSYEKL. Unique molecular identifiers were incorporated into the prepared TCRbeta library. Each CDR3 protein is one row after TCRdb ran MiXCR on the PCR reads. The sample carries 350,000 to 450,000 distinct CDR3 sequences, around 21% recorded once. This specimen belongs to a study of T-cell reconstitution after alpha-beta-depleted transplantation in children. The receptor was derived from a human donor who donated a stem cell graft to a child with acute myeloid leukemia. The J gene is TRBJ2-3, the V gene TRBV4-1, with TRBD2 identical over 15 bases. The specimen was PBMCs from the stem cell graft donor, collected from the stem cell graft. Here the CDR3 DNA reads TGCGCCAGCAGTCACTGGACTAGCGGGGGGGTATACACAGATACGCAGTATTTT. Amino acid sequence: CASSHWTSGGVYTDTQYF.